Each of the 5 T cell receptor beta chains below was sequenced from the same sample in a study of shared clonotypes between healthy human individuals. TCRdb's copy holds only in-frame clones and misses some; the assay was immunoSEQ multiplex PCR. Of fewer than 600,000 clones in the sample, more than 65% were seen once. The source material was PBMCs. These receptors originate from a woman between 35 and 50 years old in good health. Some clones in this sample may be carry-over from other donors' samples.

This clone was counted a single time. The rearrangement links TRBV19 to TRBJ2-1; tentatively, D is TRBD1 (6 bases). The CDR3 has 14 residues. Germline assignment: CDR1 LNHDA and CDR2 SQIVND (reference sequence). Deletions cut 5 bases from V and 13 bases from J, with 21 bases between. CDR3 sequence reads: CASSGPVGTSHQFF. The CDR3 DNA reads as TGTGCCAGTAGTGGGCCCGTCGGGACATCCCATCAGTTCTTC.

DNA for the CDR3: TGCGCCAGCAGCTTGGACGCAGAGACCCAGTACTTC. It encodes CASSLDAETQYF. The chain recombines TRBV5-1 with TRBJ2-5; D uncertain. Germline-derived CDR1 and CDR2 are SGHRS and YFSETQ. The CDR3 is 12 amino acids. Trimming cost V 0 bases and J 4 bases, with 4 bases left between them.

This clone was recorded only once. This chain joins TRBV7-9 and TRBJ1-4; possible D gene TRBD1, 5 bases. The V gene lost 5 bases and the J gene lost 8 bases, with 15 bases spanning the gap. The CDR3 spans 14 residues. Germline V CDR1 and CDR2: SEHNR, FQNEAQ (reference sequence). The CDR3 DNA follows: TGTGCCAGCAGCGCCGCAGGGTGGGGGGAAAAACTGTTTTTT. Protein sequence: CASSAAGWGEKLFF.

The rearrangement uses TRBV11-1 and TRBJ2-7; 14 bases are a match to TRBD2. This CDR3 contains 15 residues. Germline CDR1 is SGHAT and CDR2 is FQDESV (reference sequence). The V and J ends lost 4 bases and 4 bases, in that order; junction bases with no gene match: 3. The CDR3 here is CASSSGLAGVYEQYF. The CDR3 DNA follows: TGTGCCAGCAGCTCGGGACTAGCGGGAGTTTACGAGCAGTACTTC.

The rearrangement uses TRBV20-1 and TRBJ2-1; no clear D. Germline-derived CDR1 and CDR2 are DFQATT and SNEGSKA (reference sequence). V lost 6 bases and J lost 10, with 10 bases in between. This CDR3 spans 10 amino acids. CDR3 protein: CSAPDVEQFF. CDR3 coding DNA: TGCAGTGCCCCAGACGTGGAGCAGTTCTTC.